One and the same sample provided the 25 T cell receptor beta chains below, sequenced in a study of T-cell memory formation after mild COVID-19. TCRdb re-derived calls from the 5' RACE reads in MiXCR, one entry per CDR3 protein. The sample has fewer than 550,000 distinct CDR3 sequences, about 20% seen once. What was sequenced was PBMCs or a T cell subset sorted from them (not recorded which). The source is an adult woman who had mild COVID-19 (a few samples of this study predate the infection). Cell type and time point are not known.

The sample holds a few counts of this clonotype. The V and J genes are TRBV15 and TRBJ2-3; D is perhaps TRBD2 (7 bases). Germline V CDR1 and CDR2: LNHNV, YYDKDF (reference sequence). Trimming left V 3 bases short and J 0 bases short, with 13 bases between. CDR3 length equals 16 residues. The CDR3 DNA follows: TGTGCCACCAGCAGCGGAAGGGGGGGTAGCACAGATACGCAGTATTTT. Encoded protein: CATSSGRGGSTDTQYF.

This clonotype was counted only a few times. CDR3 DNA: TGCGCCAGCAGCTTGGCACAATCATACAATGAGCAGTTCTTC. This gives the protein CASSLAQSYNEQFF. The chain links TRBV5-1 to TRBJ2-1; D unclear. CDR1 is SGHRS, CDR2 YFSETQ, per germline. The CDR3 sequence is 14 residues long. Trimming left V 0 bases short and J 4 bases short, with 8 bases between. Supplemented by reference TRBV5-1 and TRBJ2-1, the full variable domain reads KAGVTQTPRYLIKTRGQQVTLSCSPISGHRSVSWYQQTPGQGLQFLFEYFSETQRNKGNFPGRFSGRQFSNSRSEMNVSTLELGDSALYLCASSLAQSYNEQFFGPGTRLTVL.

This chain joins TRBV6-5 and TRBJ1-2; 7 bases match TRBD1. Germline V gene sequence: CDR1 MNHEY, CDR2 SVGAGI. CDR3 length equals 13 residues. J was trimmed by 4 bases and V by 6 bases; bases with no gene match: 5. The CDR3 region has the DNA TGTGCCAGCAGAGAACAGGGGAGCTATGGCTACACCTTC. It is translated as CASREQGSYGYTF.

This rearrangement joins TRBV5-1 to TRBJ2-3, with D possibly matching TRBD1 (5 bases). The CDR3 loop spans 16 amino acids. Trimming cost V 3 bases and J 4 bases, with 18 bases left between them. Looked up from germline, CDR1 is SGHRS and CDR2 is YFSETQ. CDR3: CASSSVDDLGPDTQYF. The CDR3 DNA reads TGCGCCAGCAGCTCGGTCGATGATTTGGGGCCAGATACGCAGTATTTT.

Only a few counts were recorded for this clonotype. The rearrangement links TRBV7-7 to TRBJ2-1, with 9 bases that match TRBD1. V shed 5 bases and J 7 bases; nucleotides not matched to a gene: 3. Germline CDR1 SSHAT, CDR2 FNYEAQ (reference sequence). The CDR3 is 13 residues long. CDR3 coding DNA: TGTGCCAGCAGCCATGGGACAGGGAATGAGCAGTTCTTC. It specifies CASSHGTGNEQFF.

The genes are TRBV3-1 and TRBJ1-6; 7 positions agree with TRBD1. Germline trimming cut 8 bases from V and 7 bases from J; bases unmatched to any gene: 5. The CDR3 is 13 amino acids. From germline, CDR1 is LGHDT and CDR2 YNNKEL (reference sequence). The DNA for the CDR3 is TGTGCCAGCGGGACAGAACGGAATTCACCCCTCCACTTT. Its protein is CASGTERNSPLHF.

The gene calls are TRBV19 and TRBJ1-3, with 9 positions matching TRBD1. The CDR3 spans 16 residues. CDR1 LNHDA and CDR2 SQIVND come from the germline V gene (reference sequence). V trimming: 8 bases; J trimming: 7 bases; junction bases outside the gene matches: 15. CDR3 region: CASDDSGTGRTNTIYF. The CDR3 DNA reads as TGTGCCAGTGACGACTCCGGGACAGGGAGGACGAACACCATATATTTT.

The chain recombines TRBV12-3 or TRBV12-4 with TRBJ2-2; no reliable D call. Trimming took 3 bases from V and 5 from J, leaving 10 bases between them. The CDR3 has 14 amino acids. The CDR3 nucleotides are TGTGCCAGCAGTTTTCTTTACGCTACCGGGGAGCTGTTTTTT. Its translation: CASSFLYATGELFF.

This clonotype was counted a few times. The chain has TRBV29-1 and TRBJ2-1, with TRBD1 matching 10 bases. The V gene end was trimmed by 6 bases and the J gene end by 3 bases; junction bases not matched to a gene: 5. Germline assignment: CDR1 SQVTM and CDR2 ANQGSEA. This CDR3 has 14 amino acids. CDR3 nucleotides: TGCAGCGTAGGGGACAGGGGTTTCTACAATGAGCAGTTCTTC. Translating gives CSVGDRGFYNEQFF.

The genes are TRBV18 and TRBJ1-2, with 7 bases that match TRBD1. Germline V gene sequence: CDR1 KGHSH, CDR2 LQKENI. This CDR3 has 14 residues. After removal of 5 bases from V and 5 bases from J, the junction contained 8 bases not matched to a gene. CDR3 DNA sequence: TGTGCCAGCTCATCGACAGGGCTAGAGTATGGCTACACCTTC. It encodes CASSSTGLEYGYTF.

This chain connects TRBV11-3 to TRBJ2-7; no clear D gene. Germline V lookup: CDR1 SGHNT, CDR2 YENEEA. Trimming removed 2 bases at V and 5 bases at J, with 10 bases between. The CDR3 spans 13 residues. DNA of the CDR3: TGTGCCAGCAGCTTACAAAATGGGCACGAGCAGTACTTC. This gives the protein CASSLQNGHEQYF.

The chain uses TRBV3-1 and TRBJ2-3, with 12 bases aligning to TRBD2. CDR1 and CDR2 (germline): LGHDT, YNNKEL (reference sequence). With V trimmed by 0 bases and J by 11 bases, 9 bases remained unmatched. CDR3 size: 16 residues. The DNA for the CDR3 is TGTGCCAGCAGCCAAGAATTGCTAGCGGGGGGGCCGGGGCAGTATTTT. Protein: CASSQELLAGGPGQYF.

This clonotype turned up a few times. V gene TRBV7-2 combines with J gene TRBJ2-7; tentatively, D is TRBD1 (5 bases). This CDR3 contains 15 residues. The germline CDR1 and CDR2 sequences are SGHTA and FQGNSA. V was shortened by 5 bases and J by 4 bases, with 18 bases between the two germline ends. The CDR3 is CASSMGQGVSYEQYF. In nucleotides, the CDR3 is TGTGCCAGCAGCATGGGCCAGGGCGTTAGTTACGAGCAGTACTTC.

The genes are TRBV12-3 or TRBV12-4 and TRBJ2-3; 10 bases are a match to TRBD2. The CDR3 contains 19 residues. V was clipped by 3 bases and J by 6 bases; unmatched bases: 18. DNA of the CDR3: TGTGCCAGCAGTTTGCATTCCTTAGGAGCGGGGGGGCCCGTGGATACGCAGTATTTT. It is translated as CASSLHSLGAGGPVDTQYF.

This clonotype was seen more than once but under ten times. This CDR3 is CASSQDRFGQGTQETQYF. CDR3 bases: TGCGCCAGCAGCCAAGACCGTTTCGGACAGGGGACCCAAGAGACCCAGTACTTC. The rearrangement uses TRBV4-1 and TRBJ2-5; 9 bases agree with TRBD1. The V and J ends lost 0 bases and 1 base, in that order; junction bases with no gene match: 9. This CDR3 contains 18 residues. CDR1 is MGHRA and CDR2 is YSYEKL in the germline V gene.

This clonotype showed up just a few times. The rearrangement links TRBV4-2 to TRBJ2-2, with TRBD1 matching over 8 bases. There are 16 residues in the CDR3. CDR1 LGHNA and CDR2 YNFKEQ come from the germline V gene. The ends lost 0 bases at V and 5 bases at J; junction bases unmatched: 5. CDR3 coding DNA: TGTGCCAGCAGCCAAGAGGAGACAGGGGCGACCGGGGAGCTGTTTTTT. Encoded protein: CASSQEETGATGELFF.

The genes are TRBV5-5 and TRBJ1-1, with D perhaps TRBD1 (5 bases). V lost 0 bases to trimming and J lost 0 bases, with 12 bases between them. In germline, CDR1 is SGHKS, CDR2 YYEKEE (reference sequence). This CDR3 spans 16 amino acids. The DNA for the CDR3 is TGTGCCAGCAGCTTGGAACAGGTGTTGATGAACACTGAAGCTTTCTTT. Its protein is CASSLEQVLMNTEAFF. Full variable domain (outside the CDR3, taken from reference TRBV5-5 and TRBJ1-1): DAGVTQSPTHLIKTRGQQVTLRCSPISGHKSVSWYQQVLGQGPQFIFQYYEKEERGRGNFPDRFSARQFPNYSSELNVNALLLGDSALYLCASSLEQVLMNTEAFFGQGTRLTVV.

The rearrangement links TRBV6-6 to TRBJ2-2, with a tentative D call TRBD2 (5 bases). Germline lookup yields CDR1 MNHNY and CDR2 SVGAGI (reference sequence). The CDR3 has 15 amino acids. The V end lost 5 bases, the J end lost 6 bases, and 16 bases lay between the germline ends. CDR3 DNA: TGTGCCAGCAGTAGACTAACGACCTCTCCCGGGGAGCTGTTTTTT. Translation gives CASSRLTTSPGELFF.

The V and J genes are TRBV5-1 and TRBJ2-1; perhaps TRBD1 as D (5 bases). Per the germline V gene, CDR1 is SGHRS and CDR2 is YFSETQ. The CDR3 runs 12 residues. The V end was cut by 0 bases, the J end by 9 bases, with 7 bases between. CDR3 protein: CASSLGQGEQFF. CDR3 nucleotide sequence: TGCGCCAGCAGCTTGGGCCAGGGTGAGCAGTTCTTC.

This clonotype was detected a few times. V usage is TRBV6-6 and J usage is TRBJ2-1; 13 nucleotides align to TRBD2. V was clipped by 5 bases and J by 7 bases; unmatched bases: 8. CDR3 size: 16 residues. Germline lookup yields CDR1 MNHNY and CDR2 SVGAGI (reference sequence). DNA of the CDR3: TGTGCCAGCAGTCTCTGGACTAGCGGGAGACGGAATGAGCAGTTCTTC. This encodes CASSLWTSGRRNEQFF.

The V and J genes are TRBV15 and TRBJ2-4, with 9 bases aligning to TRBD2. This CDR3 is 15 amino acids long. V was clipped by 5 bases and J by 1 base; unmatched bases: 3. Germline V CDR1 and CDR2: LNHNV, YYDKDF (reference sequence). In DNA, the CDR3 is TGTGCCACCAGCGCGGGGGGGCCGGCCAAAAACATTCAGTACTTC. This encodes CATSAGGPAKNIQYF.

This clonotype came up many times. CDR3 sequence (DNA): TGTGCCAGCTACAAACGTGATACGCAGTATTTT. Its translation: CASYKRDTQYF. The chain has TRBV12-3 or TRBV12-4 and TRBJ2-3; D gene ambiguous. Between the trimmed V and J ends, which lost 8 bases and 6 bases, there was a span of 9 bases. The CDR3 has 11 residues.

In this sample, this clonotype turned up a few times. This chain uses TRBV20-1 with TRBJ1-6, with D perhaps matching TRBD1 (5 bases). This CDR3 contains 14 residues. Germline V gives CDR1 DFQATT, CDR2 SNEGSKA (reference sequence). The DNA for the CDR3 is TGCGGAGGGGCACGGGGGGGGTTAGGTTCACCCCTCCACTTT. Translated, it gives CGGARGGLGSPLHF.

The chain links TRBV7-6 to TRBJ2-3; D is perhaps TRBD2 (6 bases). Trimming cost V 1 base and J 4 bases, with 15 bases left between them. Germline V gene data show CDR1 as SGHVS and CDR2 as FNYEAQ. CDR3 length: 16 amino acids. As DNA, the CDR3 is TGTGCCAGCAGCTTAGGAGCGTTGGAGGGAGCAGATACGCAGTATTTT. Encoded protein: CASSLGALEGADTQYF.

CDR3 nucleotide sequence: TGTGCCAGCAGTTTAGCAGGATATGAAGCTTTCTTT. Translating it yields CASSLAGYEAFF. The gene calls are TRBV12-3 or TRBV12-4 and TRBJ1-1; unclear D gene. CDR3 length equals 12 residues. V was shortened by 0 bases and J by 7 bases, with 6 bases between the two germline ends.